A single sample is the source of the 29 T cell receptor beta chains below, sequenced in a study of shared clonotypes between healthy human individuals. CD45RO-negative, CCR7-positively selected cells formed the naive CD8 fraction, excluding terminally differentiated effector memory CD45RA+ cells. The assay was immunoSEQ multiplex PCR, and TCRdb's table has in-frame clones only and misses some. Seen here are 630,000 or so clones, roughly 98% observed once, and the top ten hold 0.3%. The sample comprised naive CD8+ T cells sorted from blood. These receptor sequences come from a man aged 25-45 years in good health.

V usage is TRBV27 and J usage is TRBJ2-3; tentative D call: TRBD2 (6 bases). Trimming stripped 9 bases from V and 0 bases from J, with 16 bases between. The CDR3 loop spans 15 amino acids. CDR1 and CDR2 (germline): MNHEY, SMNVEV (reference sequence). The CDR3 sequence: CASRRGIHSTDTQYF. The DNA of the CDR3 is TGTGCCAGTCGACGCGGGATACATAGCACAGATACGCAGTATTTT.

The chain joins TRBV19 to TRBJ1-5, with D perhaps matching TRBD1 (6 bases). Trimming removed 3 bases at V and 1 base at J, with 10 bases between. Germline assignment: CDR1 LNHDA and CDR2 SQIVND (reference sequence). The CDR3 contains 15 residues. The CDR3 DNA reads TGTGCCAGTAGTATCGGACAGTTAAGCAATCAGCCCCAGCATTTT. It encodes CASSIGQLSNQPQHF.

Here the CDR3 reads CASSQERGTSNYGYTF. In DNA, the CDR3 is TGCGCCAGCAGCCAAGAGCGGGGCACCTCCAACTATGGCTACACCTTC. This sequence joins TRBV4-1 and TRBJ1-2; a weak D match, TRBD1 (5 bases). V was trimmed by 0 bases and J by 2 bases, leaving 13 bases between them. The CDR3 runs 16 residues. Germline CDR1 reads MGHRA; CDR2 reads YSYEKL.

The chain has TRBV6-5 and TRBJ1-2, with unresolved D. V was clipped by 10 bases and J by 1 base, with 10 bases between them. The CDR3 loop spans 12 amino acids. CDR1 MNHEY and CDR2 SVGAGI come from the germline V gene. The CDR3 region is CATTDFNYGYTF. In DNA form, the CDR3 reads TGTGCCACCACAGATTTTAACTATGGCTACACCTTC.

The J gene is TRBJ2-7, the V gene TRBV7-2, with TRBD2 identical over 9 bases. V was pared by 5 bases and J by 3 bases, with 11 bases of the junction left unmatched. This CDR3 region has 16 residues. From germline, CDR1 is SGHTA and CDR2 FQGNSA. The CDR3 reads CASSPGGVAGDYEQYF. The CDR3 DNA sequence: TGTGCCAGCAGCCCCGGTGGGGTAGCGGGAGACTACGAGCAGTACTTC.

The chain has TRBV5-6 and TRBJ1-4; 7 bases map to TRBD1. V lost 1 base, J lost 12 bases, and 6 bases stayed unmatched. CDR3 length: 13 residues. Germline CDR1 and CDR2: SGHDT and YYEEEE. The CDR3: CASSLTPGGQLFF. CDR3 coding DNA: TGTGCCAGCAGCTTGACACCAGGGGGACAACTGTTTTTT.

The genes are TRBV29-1 and TRBJ2-1; no definite D call. Per germline, CDR1 SQVTM and CDR2 ANQGSEA. CDR3 length: 12 amino acids. V lost 5 bases and J lost 1, with 6 bases in between. In DNA form, the CDR3 reads TGCAGCGTTTGGGAATCCTACAATGAGCAGTTCTTC. Its translation: CSVWESYNEQFF.

The genes are TRBV11-3 and TRBJ2-5, with 8 bases aligning to TRBD2. The CDR3 consists of 17 residues. Germline V gives CDR1 SGHNT, CDR2 YENEEA. V lost 5 bases and J lost 1; bases outside the gene matches: 12. The CDR3 sequence is CASSAKEGGLGQETQYF. DNA of the CDR3: TGTGCCAGCAGCGCCAAAGAGGGGGGACTAGGCCAAGAGACCCAGTACTTC.

This chain connects TRBV5-4 to TRBJ1-1; no reliable D call. This CDR3 region has 13 residues. V was clipped by 4 bases and J by 0 bases, with 7 bases between them. The V gene's germline CDR1 is SGHNT and CDR2 YYREEE (reference sequence). As DNA, the CDR3 is TGTGCCAGCAGCCCCCGAATGAACACTGAAGCTTTCTTT. It translates to CASSPRMNTEAFF.

CDR3 amino acids: CASSGPDSYTGELFF. Here the CDR3 DNA reads TGTGCCAGCAGCGGACCCGACTCTTACACCGGGGAGCTGTTTTTT. The chain combines TRBV9 with TRBJ2-2; D not resolved. The CDR3 runs to 15 residues. V lost 3 bases, J lost 3 bases, and 12 bases lay in between. The germline V gene encodes CDR1 SGDLS and CDR2 YYNGEE.

V usage is TRBV27 and J usage is TRBJ2-7, with 8 bases that match TRBD2. The CDR3 runs 13 residues. V lost 6 bases and J lost 6; bases outside the gene matches: 7. Looked up from germline, CDR1 is MNHEY and CDR2 is SMNVEV (reference sequence). CDR3 sequence: CASRAGGWGEQYF. CDR3 sequence (DNA): TGTGCCAGCAGGGCGGGAGGATGGGGCGAGCAGTACTTC.

V and J are TRBV6-5 and TRBJ2-2; D is uncertain. Germline V lookup: CDR1 MNHEY, CDR2 SVGAGI. V was cut by 0 bases and J by 6 bases, with 5 bases left in between. The CDR3 sequence is 13 residues long. The CDR3, as DNA: TGTGCCAGCAGTTACTCTAGGTCCGGGGAGCTGTTTTTT. It translates to CASSYSRSGELFF.

The chain has TRBV4-1 and TRBJ2-7; D uncertain. CDR1 and CDR2 (germline): MGHRA, YSYEKL. This CDR3 comprises 12 residues. The V end lost 3 bases, the J end lost 5 bases, and 8 bases lay between the germline ends. CDR3 protein: CASSHPGHEQYF. Written as DNA, the CDR3 is TGCGCCAGCAGCCATCCTGGTCACGAGCAGTACTTC.

V usage is TRBV7-9 and J usage is TRBJ2-3; 8 bases agree with TRBD2. Losses at the gene ends were 2 bases for V and 2 bases for J; bases not matched to a gene: 9. Germline CDR1 is SEHNR and CDR2 is FQNEAQ (reference sequence). CDR3 length: 17 amino acids. The CDR3 nucleotides read TGTGCCAGCAGCTTATCGTCAGCGGGAGAGAACACAGATACGCAGTATTTT. Amino acid sequence: CASSLSSAGENTDTQYF.

This clone was seen just once. J is TRBJ2-1 and V is TRBV7-2, with 7 bases matching TRBD2. CDR3 size: 14 residues. The trim removed 10 bases at V and 4 bases at J, leaving 10 bases unmatched. Germline CDR1 reads SGHTA; CDR2 reads FQGNSA. This CDR3 reads CATRTGGGYNEQFF. CDR3 coding DNA: TGTGCCACTCGAACGGGAGGCGGGTACAATGAGCAGTTCTTC.

The chain has TRBV4-1 and TRBJ2-1; D may correspond to TRBD1 or TRBD2 (5 bases each). CDR1 is MGHRA, CDR2 YSYEKL, per germline. V lost 1 base to trimming and J lost 8 bases, with 15 bases between them. CDR3 length: 15 residues. Here the CDR3 reads CASSQVLGTPHEQFF. CDR3 nucleotides: TGCGCCAGCAGCCAAGTTTTAGGGACGCCGCATGAGCAGTTCTTC.

CDR3 loop: CASSSATSWDEQFF. CDR3 in DNA: TGTGCCAGCAGTTCTGCGACCTCTTGGGATGAGCAGTTCTTC. This chain connects TRBV6-6 to TRBJ2-1; D ambiguous. This CDR3 has 14 residues. V lost 4 bases and J 8 bases, leaving 15 bases between the germline ends. Germline-derived CDR1 and CDR2 are MNHNY and SVGAGI (reference sequence).

The genes are TRBV10-3 and TRBJ1-5; a possible D gene is TRBD1 (5 bases). Germline CDR1 is ENHRY and CDR2 is SYGVKD. This CDR3 is built from 17 residues. V shed 6 bases and J shed 2 bases, with 20 bases lying between them. Here the CDR3 DNA reads TGTGCCATCAGCGATCTACCGACAGACATACGCAATCAGCCCCAGCATTTT. It codes for CAISDLPTDIRNQPQHF.

V gene TRBV4-2 combines with J gene TRBJ2-2, with 10 bases aligning to TRBD2. The junction had 11 bases not matched to a gene; V was cut back by 0 bases and J by 4 bases. CDR3 length: 19 residues. From germline, CDR1 is LGHNA and CDR2 YNFKEQ. The CDR3 coding sequence is TGTGCCAGCAGCCAAGATCTCTGGCTAGCGGGAGTCCCCACCGGGGAGCTGTTTTTT. It is translated as CASSQDLWLAGVPTGELFF.

CDR3: CASSQGEPQHF. The CDR3, as DNA: TGTGCCAGTTCGCAGGGCGAGCCCCAGCATTTT. V usage is TRBV19 and J usage is TRBJ1-5; possibly TRBD1 for D (5 bases). With 8 bases removed from V and 8 bases from J, the gap between germline ends came to 10 bases. The CDR3 has 11 residues. Germline CDR1 and CDR2: LNHDA and SQIVND (reference sequence).

This chain uses TRBV5-5 with TRBJ2-3; TRBD1 matches 7 bases. This CDR3 comprises 15 residues. V trimming: 1 base; J trimming: 7 bases; junction bases outside the gene matches: 9. From germline, CDR1 is SGHKS and CDR2 YYEKEE (reference sequence). The CDR3 reads CASSLNRGYEYTQYF. The CDR3 coding sequence is TGTGCCAGCAGCTTGAACAGGGGATACGAGTATACGCAGTATTTT.

This clone was recorded once. V usage is TRBV23-1 and J usage is TRBJ2-2; TRBD1 matches at 8 bases. TRBV23-1 qualifies as an ORF whose function is uncertain. V trimming: 6 bases; J trimming: 6 bases; junction bases outside the gene matches: 9. CDR3 length: 15 amino acids. The CDR3 nucleotides read TGCGCCAGCAGCCGTCGGGACAGGCTGGCCGGGGAGCTGTTTTTT. This gives the protein CASSRRDRLAGELFF.

This sequence joins TRBV4-1 and TRBJ2-7; 9 nucleotides line up with TRBD1. The germline CDR1 and CDR2 sequences are MGHRA and YSYEKL. With V trimmed by 1 base and J by 4 bases, 11 bases remained unmatched. The CDR3 runs to 17 residues. Written as DNA, the CDR3 is TGCGCCAGCAGCCAAGTATCCAACTCACAGGGGGCGTACGAGCAGTACTTC. Amino acid sequence: CASSQVSNSQGAYEQYF.

The chain couples TRBV7-9 to TRBJ2-7, with D maybe TRBD1 (7 bases). The V gene's germline CDR1 is SEHNR and CDR2 FQNEAQ (reference sequence). Between the trimmed V and J ends, which lost 5 bases and 4 bases, there was a span of 15 bases. The CDR3 runs to 14 residues. CDR3 region: CASSLAGQRYEQYF. The CDR3 nucleotides read TGTGCCAGCAGCCTCGCGGGACAGAGGTACGAGCAGTACTTC.

V is TRBV15 and J is TRBJ1-2, with no clear D. Germline V lookup: CDR1 LNHNV, CDR2 YYDKDF (reference sequence). The CDR3 is 14 residues long. V was shortened by 0 bases and J by 6 bases, with 11 bases between the two germline ends. DNA for the CDR3: TGTGCCACCAGCAGAGATTTCTCAGTCCATGGCTACACCTTC. This sequence encodes CATSRDFSVHGYTF.

The chain has TRBV29-1 and TRBJ2-7, with TRBD2 matching over 11 bases. Unmatched junction bases numbered 14, after V lost 5 bases and J lost 5 bases. CDR3 length: 16 residues. The V gene's germline CDR1 is SQVTM and CDR2 ANQGSEA. The CDR3 region has the DNA TGCAGCGTTATAATCCCAGGACTAGCGGGTCTCCACGAGCAGTACTTC. This translates into CSVIIPGLAGLHEQYF.

V gene TRBV7-9 combines with J gene TRBJ2-1, with D perhaps TRBD2 (6 bases). The CDR3 extends over 18 amino acids. The V gene lost 2 bases and the J gene lost 0 bases, with 17 bases spanning the gap. The germline CDR1 and CDR2 sequences are SEHNR and FQNEAQ (reference sequence). DNA of the CDR3: TGTGCCAGCAGCTTACGTGGAGCGGGCACGAGCTCCTACAATGAGCAGTTCTTC. Translated: CASSLRGAGTSSYNEQFF.

This sequence joins TRBV27 and TRBJ1-2, with 9 bases aligning to TRBD1. The germline V gene encodes CDR1 MNHEY and CDR2 SMNVEV (reference sequence). The CDR3 length is 13 residues. Germline trimming cut 6 bases from V and 8 bases from J; bases unmatched to any gene: 7. The DNA for the CDR3 is TGTGCCAGCAGACGGACAGGGGAGAGCGGCTACACCTTC. Its protein product is CASRRTGESGYTF.

The chain is built from TRBV5-1 and TRBJ1-1; the D gene is possibly TRBD1 (5 bases). The CDR3 length is 16 residues. CDR1 is SGHRS and CDR2 is YFSETQ in the germline V gene. V lost 0 bases, J lost 4 bases, and 16 bases lay in between. DNA of the CDR3: TGCGCCAGCAGCTTGGCCGCAGGGCTTCCCTCCACTGAAGCTTTCTTT. This codes for CASSLAAGLPSTEAFF.